This T cell receptor (beta chain) derives from a study of T cell responses to AZD1222 COVID-19 vaccine. As for the study in general: It was second doses at about 4 or about 12 weeks that were pooled.

The CDR3 contains 13 residues. Trimming left V 7 bases short and J 13 bases short, with 17 bases between. Overall study findings and caveats: Just five or six AZD1222 recipients tested seropositive at baseline. Donors were mostly white British, more females; clonal diversity possibly underestimated. Vaccine-related CD4 TCRs covered spike, predominating at 160-218 and 743-854.

Concerning this clone: Its antigen is unidentified.

Sequencing used immunoSEQ multiplex PCR; TCRdb keeps in-frame clones, though not all of them. This repertoire shows approximately 73,000 clones, roughly 80% found once; its top ten account for about 3%. The TCR was taken from an adult in good health. Sequences were derived from peripheral blood, sampled on day 0 of AZD1222 vaccination. The chain has TRBV12-3 or TRBV12-4 and TRBJ1-6; a weak D match, TRBD1 (5 bases). CDR3 amino acids: CASTRGRDYPLHF. As DNA, the CDR3 is TGTGCCAGCACCCGGGGCAGGGACTATCCCCTCCACTTT.